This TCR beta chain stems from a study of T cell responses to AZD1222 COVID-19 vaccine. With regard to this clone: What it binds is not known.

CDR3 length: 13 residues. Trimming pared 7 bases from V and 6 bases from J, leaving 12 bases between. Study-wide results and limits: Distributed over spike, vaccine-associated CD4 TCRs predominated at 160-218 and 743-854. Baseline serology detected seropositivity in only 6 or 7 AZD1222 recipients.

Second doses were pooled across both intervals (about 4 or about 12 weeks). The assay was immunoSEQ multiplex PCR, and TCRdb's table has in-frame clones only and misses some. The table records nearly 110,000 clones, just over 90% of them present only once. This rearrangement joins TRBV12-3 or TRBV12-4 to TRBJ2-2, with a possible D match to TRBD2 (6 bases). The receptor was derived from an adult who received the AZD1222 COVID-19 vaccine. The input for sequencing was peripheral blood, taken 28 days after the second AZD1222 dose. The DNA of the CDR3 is TGTGCCAGCACCCGACTAGTTTCCGGGGAGCTGTTTTTT. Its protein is CASTRLVSGELFF.